This passage covers 20 T cell receptor beta chains from one sample sequenced in a study of T cell repertoires in cytomegalovirus infection. Via MiXCR, TCRdb re-called the reads, giving one row per CDR3 protein. The repertoire holds a few hundred thousand distinct CDR3 sequences, with roughly 15% as singletons. Sequenced: PBMCs. The receptors were sampled from a human donor in good health (CMV status not recorded). Some clones in this sample may be carry-over from other donors' samples.

The rearrangement links TRBV7-2 to TRBJ2-3, with TRBD1 matching over 11 bases. The CDR3 is 17 residues long. Germline assignment: CDR1 SGHTA and CDR2 FQGNSA. With 2 bases clipped from V and 3 bases from J, the junction kept 7 bases outside the gene matches. This CDR3 is CASSLIGTGGWTDTQYF. In DNA, the CDR3 is TGTGCCAGCAGCTTAATTGGGACAGGGGGTTGGACAGATACGCAGTATTTT.

The chain links TRBV20-1 to TRBJ1-1; D remains ambiguous. This CDR3 contains 13 residues. V dropped 0 bases and J dropped 2 bases, with 7 bases sitting between them. From germline, CDR1 is DFQATT and CDR2 SNEGSKA (reference sequence). CDR3 sequence: CSARDFFNTEAFF. CDR3 DNA: TGCAGTGCTAGAGATTTTTTCAACACTGAAGCTTTCTTT.

The chain links TRBV10-3 to TRBJ1-5; D unresolved. CDR1 is ENHRY, CDR2 SYGVKD, per germline. The CDR3 totals 14 residues. Trimming removed 0 bases at V and 3 bases at J, with 6 bases between. CDR3 loop: CAISESSSNQPQHF. The CDR3 nucleotides are TGTGCCATCAGTGAGTCTTCATCCAATCAGCCCCAGCATTTT.

This clonotype was seen repeatedly, ten times or more. The genes are TRBV7-6 and TRBJ2-2; 12 bases are a match to TRBD1. This CDR3 comprises 15 residues. The germline V gene has CDR1 SGHVS and CDR2 FNYEAQ. The V and J ends lost 3 bases and 5 bases, in that order; junction bases with no gene match: 1. Here the CDR3 DNA reads TGTGCCAGCAGCTTGGGACAGGGGGCGACCGGGGAGCTGTTTTTT. This gives the protein CASSLGQGATGELFF.

As concerns this clonotype: A read error may produce the germline difference seen at one junction end. The V call is TRBV20-1, the J call TRBJ2-5; TRBD2 might be the D (5 bases). CDR1 and CDR2 (germline): DFQATT, SNEGSKA (reference sequence). This CDR3 region has 18 residues. The CDR3 region is CGARASTAFRRNQETQYF. CDR3 sequence (DNA): TGCGGTGCCCGCGCTTCGACCGCTTTTCGGAGGAACCAAGAGACCCAGTACTTC.

This clonotype was observed at least ten times. This chain links TRBV7-2 with TRBJ2-1; unclear D gene. V shed 6 bases and J shed 4 bases, with 1 base lying between them. The CDR3 sequence is 10 residues long. Germline V gives CDR1 SGHTA, CDR2 FQGNSA. The chain's CDR3 is CASRYNEQFF. The CDR3 region has the DNA TGTGCCAGCAGGTACAATGAGCAGTTCTTC. The variable domain in full, completed from reference TRBV7-2 and TRBJ2-1, reads GAGVSQSPSNKVTEKGKDVELRCDPISGHTALYWYRQSLGQGLEFLIYFQGNSAPDKSGLPSDRFSAERTGGSVSTLTIQRTQQEDSAVYLCASRYNEQFFGPGTRLTVL.

This clonotype was observed a handful of times. The V and J genes are TRBV20-1 and TRBJ2-1; D perhaps matches TRBD1 (6 bases). Trimming pared 6 bases from V and 4 bases from J, leaving 13 bases between. Germline-derived CDR1 and CDR2 are DFQATT and SNEGSKA (reference sequence). CDR3 length: 13 residues. The CDR3 DNA sequence: TGCAGTGCCGGGACAATTTATTACAATGAGCAGTTCTTC. This encodes CSAGTIYYNEQFF.

The chain recombines TRBV28 with TRBJ1-5; unclear D gene. The CDR3 has 15 residues. The germline gives CDR1 MDHEN, CDR2 SYDVKM. The CDR3 coding sequence is TGTGTCACCCTGCAGGTCGACTTGAGCAATCAGCCCCAGCATTTT. Encoded protein: CVTLQVDLSNQPQHF.

This clonotype was recorded many times. The V and J genes are TRBV28 and TRBJ2-7, with unresolved D. CDR3 length: 13 residues. Trimming shortened V by 4 bases and J by 0 bases, and 7 bases separated the two germline ends. CDR1 MDHEN and CDR2 SYDVKM come from the germline V gene. This CDR3 reads CASSYPASYEQYF. The CDR3 DNA reads as TGTGCCAGCAGTTATCCAGCCTCCTACGAGCAGTACTTC.

The V call is TRBV24-1, the J call TRBJ2-1; 10 bases align to TRBD2. Unmatched junction bases numbered 8, after V lost 6 bases and J lost 4 bases. CDR1 and CDR2 (germline): KGHDR, SFDVKD. The CDR3 is made up of 16 amino acids. In nucleotides, the CDR3 is TGTGCCACCAGTAGGACTAGCGGAGCTCTATACAATGAGCAGTTCTTC. This sequence encodes CATSRTSGALYNEQFF.

This clonotype was counted ten times or more. This rearrangement joins TRBV12-3 or TRBV12-4 to TRBJ2-1, with D tentatively TRBD2 (5 bases). The CDR3 totals 15 residues. The V end lost 4 bases, the J end lost 4 bases, and 14 bases lay between the germline ends. The CDR3 nucleotides read TGTGCCAGCAGTTCGACTGGGCGGGTATACAATGAGCAGTTCTTC. Translated: CASSSTGRVYNEQFF.

In this sample, this clonotype turned up many times. V is TRBV7-2 and J is TRBJ2-2; 10 bases agree with TRBD2. CDR1 is SGHTA, CDR2 FQGNSA, per germline. The CDR3 sequence is 18 residues long. The junction had 9 bases not matched to a gene; V was cut back by 5 bases and J by 0 bases. The CDR3 DNA follows: TGTGCCAGCAGCCCCTCCCGCGGACTAGCGGCGAACACCGGGGAGCTGTTTTTT. It translates to CASSPSRGLAANTGELFF.

This clonotype was seen a few times. The J gene is TRBJ2-7, the V gene TRBV23-1; 8 positions agree with TRBD2. TRBV23-1 is annotated as an ORF whose role is uncertain. This CDR3 has 17 residues. Trimming cost V 7 bases and J 1 base; bases outside gene matches: 15. CDR3 DNA: TGCGCCAGCACCCAGGGGAGCGGGAGATTTAGGTCCTACGAGCAGTACTTC. It specifies CASTQGSGRFRSYEQYF.

This clonotype was recorded a few times. V and J are TRBV29-1 and TRBJ2-7; 12 nucleotides agree with TRBD2. V gave up 5 bases and J gave up 0 bases; unmatched junction bases: 5. This CDR3 has 15 amino acids. Germline CDR1 and CDR2: SQVTM and ANQGSEA. In DNA form, the CDR3 reads TGCAGCGTTACAGGACTAGCGGGATTCTCCTACGAGCAGTACTTC. Translating gives CSVTGLAGFSYEQYF.

This clonotype was seen a few times. This chain links TRBV28 with TRBJ2-1; D is unclear. The CDR3 spans 15 residues. V lost 2 bases, J lost 0 bases, and 8 bases lay in between. The germline gives CDR1 MDHEN, CDR2 SYDVKM. CDR3 sequence (DNA): TGTGCCAGCAGTTTACTCGACGGCTCCTACAATGAGCAGTTCTTC. Translated, it gives CASSLLDGSYNEQFF.

This clonotype showed up just once. The chain employs TRBV4-2 and TRBJ2-3, with 8 nucleotides matching TRBD2. Germline assignment: CDR1 LGHNA and CDR2 YNFKEQ. This CDR3 is built from 16 residues. The ends lost 1 base at V and 0 bases at J; junction bases unmatched: 3. The CDR3 coding sequence is TGTGCCAGCAGCCAAGGACGGGGGGGTAGCACAGATACGCAGTATTTT. Translation gives CASSQGRGGSTDTQYF.

Ten or more counts support this clonotype. The gene calls are TRBV7-2 and TRBJ1-2; 7 bases are a match to TRBD1. CDR3 length equals 14 residues. V dropped 2 bases and J dropped 5; count of bases not matched to a gene: 5. CDR1 and CDR2 (germline): SGHTA, FQGNSA. Here the CDR3 reads CASSLWDSHYGYTF. The CDR3 nucleotides read TGTGCCAGCAGCTTATGGGACAGCCATTATGGCTACACCTTC.

This clonotype was counted many times. This chain joins TRBV6-6 and TRBJ1-5, with D unresolved. From germline, CDR1 is MNHNY and CDR2 SVGAGI (reference sequence). The CDR3 runs to 15 residues. V dropped 0 bases and J dropped 0 bases, with 6 bases sitting between them. The CDR3 reads CASSYSGISNQPQHF. The CDR3 nucleotides are TGTGCCAGCAGTTACTCGGGGATTAGCAATCAGCCCCAGCATTTT.

This clonotype was recorded many times. V is TRBV7-2 and J is TRBJ1-2; no clear D. Trimming stripped 7 bases from V and 2 bases from J, with 14 bases between. The CDR3 spans 14 residues. Looked up from germline, CDR1 is SGHTA and CDR2 is FQGNSA. CDR3 sequence: CASTPPIRNYGYTF. The CDR3 DNA is TGTGCCAGCACCCCACCAATTAGGAACTATGGCTACACCTTC. The whole variable domain, filled in from reference TRBV7-2 and TRBJ1-2, reads GAGVSQSPSNKVTEKGKDVELRCDPISGHTALYWYRQSLGQGLEFLIYFQGNSAPDKSGLPSDRFSAERTGGSVSTLTIQRTQQEDSAVYLCASTPPIRNYGYTFGSGTRLTVV.

This clonotype has at least ten counts. The CDR3 nucleotides are TGTGCCAGTAGTCCCCGACTGAACACTGAAGCTTTCTTT. It yields the protein CASSPRLNTEAFF. The gene calls are TRBV19 and TRBJ1-1, with D uncertain. Germline V gives CDR1 LNHDA, CDR2 SQIVND (reference sequence). V was clipped by 5 bases and J by 0 bases, with 7 bases between them. The CDR3 contains 13 residues.